The 3 T cell receptor beta chains below were found in one sample sequenced in a study of cytomegalovirus exposure and HLA in healthy donors. The method was immunoSEQ multiplex PCR; TCRdb's version includes in-frame clones alone and lacks a portion of them. The sample carries under 200,000 clones, approximately 89% recorded once. Sequencing was carried out using PBMCs. The receptors come from a woman younger than 30 in good health and CMV-seropositive.

This chain joins TRBV6-1 and TRBJ2-7; D is undetermined. The length of the CDR3 is 12 residues. Per the germline V gene, CDR1 is MNHNS and CDR2 is SASEGT. Trimming removed 3 bases at V and 9 bases at J, with 12 bases between. CDR3: CASSDQASWQYF. The CDR3 DNA reads TGTGCCAGCAGTGATCAAGCCTCTTGGCAGTACTTC.

V and J are TRBV7-3 and TRBJ2-3; D perhaps matches TRBD2 (5 bases). The CDR3 loop spans 14 amino acids. CDR1 and CDR2 from the germline V gene are SGHTA and FQGTGA. The V end was cut by 4 bases, the J end by 3 bases, with 11 bases between. CDR3 sequence (DNA): TGTGCCAGCAGCTCCCCGGAGCGGACAGATACGCAGTATTTT. It translates to CASSSPERTDTQYF.

V usage is TRBV30 and J usage is TRBJ2-2, with a tentative D call TRBD1 (5 bases). CDR1 is GTSNPN, CDR2 SVGIG, per germline (reference sequence). CDR3 length: 14 amino acids. V lost 5 bases and J 4 bases, leaving 14 bases between the germline ends. The CDR3 protein is CAWEFGHRTGELFF. The CDR3 nucleotides are TGTGCCTGGGAGTTCGGACATCGCACCGGGGAGCTGTTTTTT.